The 26 T cell receptor beta chains listed next were all sequenced from one sample in a study of CD8+ T cells in alopecia areata (dated by TCRdb to the late 2010s). The time point label, as the study defines it: baseline before oral tofacitinib. Libraries were made using the immunoSEQ multiplex PCR assay. RNA was extracted from all samples and reverse transcribed into cDNA as template for TCR sequencing. The clones in this table, taken by TCRdb from immuneACCESS, are in-frame only. Not every clone is retained; where verified, under half of the shortfall comes from an unresolved V gene, and the cause of the rest is unknown. The sample includes 120,000 or so clones, with around 50% observed a single time. The ten largest clones capture under 5% of the sample. The sample consisted of CD4+ T cells sorted from blood, taken at week 0. Receptor source: a human donor with alopecia areata.

The genes are TRBV2 and TRBJ2-5; D is unclear. The J call is doubtful: the DNA matches TRBJ2-7 better. CDR1 and CDR2 (germline): SNHLY, FYNNEI. The CDR3 spans 10 residues. The CDR3 reads CASRAYEQYF. In DNA form, the CDR3 reads TGTGCCAGCAGGGCCTACGAGCAGTACTTC.

The chain joins TRBV6-1 to TRBJ2-3, with 7 bases lining up with TRBD2. Germline assignment: CDR1 MNHNS and CDR2 SASEGT. The CDR3 is 13 amino acids. J lost 5 bases, V lost 2 bases, and 1 base had no gene match. The CDR3 loop reads CASSEWEGDTQYF. The CDR3 DNA reads as TGTGCCAGCAGTGAATGGGAGGGAGATACGCAGTATTTT.

Comments on this clone: Other DNA variants within this sample encode the same CDR3. The rearrangement links TRBV9 to TRBJ2-1; TRBD2 might be the D (5 bases). Germline V CDR1 and CDR2: SGDLS, YYNGEE. The CDR3 totals 14 residues. V dropped 2 bases and J dropped 3 bases, with 9 bases sitting between them. CDR3 sequence: CASSVSGSYNEQFF. The CDR3 nucleotides are TGTGCCAGCAGCGTCTCGGGAAGCTACAATGAGCAGTTCTTC.

This chain connects TRBV2 to TRBJ2-2; the match to TRBD2 covers 7 bases. V was pared by 8 bases and J by 1 base, with 16 bases of the junction left unmatched. CDR1 and CDR2 (germline): SNHLY, FYNNEI. This CDR3 spans 18 amino acids. The CDR3 region has the DNA TGTGCCAGCGGGCGGCGAAGGGCTAGCGGAATGAACACCGGGGAGCTGTTTTTT. This sequence encodes CASGRRRASGMNTGELFF.

The gene calls are TRBV15 and TRBJ1-1; D gene uncertain. V lost 6 bases, J lost 1 base, and 6 bases lay in between. Germline V gene sequence: CDR1 LNHNV, CDR2 YYDKDF (reference sequence). CDR3 length: 12 amino acids. CDR3 in DNA: TGTGCCACCAGTGACGGGAACACTGAAGCTTTCTTT. Translating it yields CATSDGNTEAFF.

The chain combines TRBV5-6 with TRBJ1-4; maybe TRBD1 (5 bases). This CDR3 contains 17 residues. The V gene's germline CDR1 is SGHDT and CDR2 YYEEEE. V was shortened by 4 bases and J by 1 base, with 17 bases between the two germline ends. The CDR3 sequence: CASSPPGRGLTNEKLFF. Here the CDR3 DNA reads TGTGCCAGCAGCCCCCCCGGTAGGGGCCTAACTAATGAAAAACTGTTTTTT.

This rearrangement joins TRBV7-2 to TRBJ2-5; possibly TRBD2 for D (5 bases). V was clipped by 3 bases and J by 9 bases, with 17 bases between them. The CDR3 consists of 14 residues. Germline V gene data show CDR1 as SGHTA and CDR2 as FQGNSA. CDR3 protein: CASSFNPTTGAQYF. In nucleotides, the CDR3 is TGTGCCAGCAGCTTCAATCCCACTACCGGGGCCCAGTACTTC.

This sequence joins TRBV6-6 and TRBJ2-1; D is ambiguous. V was trimmed by 0 bases and J by 9 bases, leaving 12 bases between them. This CDR3 has 14 amino acids. Per germline, CDR1 MNHNY and CDR2 SVGAGI (reference sequence). The CDR3 coding sequence is TGTGCCAGCAGTTACTCGAATCCCCCGCGTGAGCAGTTCTTC. Translating gives CASSYSNPPREQFF.

This sequence joins TRBV14 and TRBJ2-4; D remains unclear. Germline CDR1 reads SGHDN; CDR2 reads FVKESK. The CDR3 covers 14 residues. The V and J ends lost 4 bases and 9 bases respectively, with 16 bases between them. The chain's CDR3 is CASSPRTIRSIQYF. The CDR3 region has the DNA TGTGCCAGCAGCCCACGGACCATTCGAAGCATTCAGTACTTC.

The chain links TRBV18 to TRBJ2-6, with TRBD2 as a possible D gene (6 bases). CDR1 and CDR2 (germline): KGHSH, LQKENI. V shed 1 base and J shed 0 bases, with 16 bases lying between them. CDR3 size: 19 residues. DNA of the CDR3: TGTGCCAGCTCACCACTAGTCCTCCTGCGGGGCTCTGGGGCCAACGTCCTGACTTTC. Translated, it gives CASSPLVLLRGSGANVLTF.

V gene TRBV19 combines with J gene TRBJ2-1; TRBD1 matches at 8 bases. Looked up from germline, CDR1 is LNHDA and CDR2 is SQIVND (reference sequence). This CDR3 is 14 amino acids long. J lost 4 bases, V lost 1 base, and 0 bases had no gene match. The CDR3 loop reads CASSIGQGYNEQFF. The CDR3 DNA reads TGTGCCAGTAGTATAGGACAGGGGTACAATGAGCAGTTCTTC.

V gene TRBV7-2 combines with J gene TRBJ2-1, with 7 bases aligning to TRBD2. Germline V gene lookup returns CDR1 SGHTA and CDR2 FQGNSA. This CDR3 is built from 17 residues. The trim removed 2 bases at V and 0 bases at J, leaving 7 bases unmatched. The CDR3 DNA reads TGTGCCAGCAGCTTAAACCCCGGGGGGAGCTCCTACAATGAGCAGTTCTTC. Translating gives CASSLNPGGSSYNEQFF.

This clone was counted a single time. The J gene is TRBJ2-7, the V gene TRBV11-2; 12 nucleotides agree with TRBD1. This CDR3 has 15 amino acids. CDR1 is SGHAT, CDR2 FQNNGV, per germline. The V gene end was trimmed by 4 bases and the J gene end by 2 bases; junction bases not matched to a gene: 3. CDR3 bases: TGTGCCAGCAGCTGGGGACAGGGGGCCGCCTACGAGCAGTACTTC. Translation gives CASSWGQGAAYEQYF.

The chain carries TRBV2 and TRBJ1-2, with 9 bases fitting TRBD1. The CDR3 totals 13 residues. The trim removed 4 bases at V and 7 bases at J, leaving 4 bases unmatched. Germline V gives CDR1 SNHLY, CDR2 FYNNEI. The DNA for the CDR3 is TGTGCCAGCAGTGGGGGACAGGGTTTTGGCTACACCTTC. Protein sequence: CASSGGQGFGYTF.

V gene TRBV18 combines with J gene TRBJ1-1; D is perhaps TRBD1 (6 bases). Trimming took 3 bases from V and 7 from J, leaving 24 bases between them. The germline V gene encodes CDR1 KGHSH and CDR2 LQKENI. The CDR3 is made up of 17 amino acids. The DNA of the CDR3 is TGTGCCAGCTCACCGACCGCCCCCCGGCCGGGGGCTTTTGAAGCTTTCTTT. Translating it yields CASSPTAPRPGAFEAFF.

This chain joins TRBV4-1 and TRBJ2-6; no reliable D call. Germline lookup yields CDR1 MGHRA and CDR2 YSYEKL. This CDR3 contains 17 residues. The V and J ends lost 1 base and 0 bases respectively, with 10 bases between them. The CDR3: CASSQGLLYSGANVLTF. The DNA of the CDR3 is TGCGCCAGCAGCCAAGGTTTGCTGTACTCTGGGGCCAACGTCCTGACTTTC.

This clone was seen a few times. The genes are TRBV13 and TRBJ2-7, with 13 positions matching TRBD2. There are 17 residues in the CDR3. The V gene end was trimmed by 5 bases and the J gene end by 6 bases; junction bases not matched to a gene: 13. Germline-derived CDR1 and CDR2 are PRHDT and FYEKMQ (reference sequence). The CDR3 nucleotides read TGTGCCAGCAGCACCCAATTCGGGACTAGCGGGATCTCCGAGCAGTACTTC. It yields the protein CASSTQFGTSGISEQYF. The entire variable domain, with the rest obtained from reference TRBV13 and TRBJ2-7, is as follows: AAGVIQSPRHLIKEKRETATLKCYPIPRHDTVYWYQQGPGQDPQFLISFYEKMQSDKGSIPDRFSAQQFSDYHSELNMSSLELGDSALYFCASSTQFGTSGISEQYFGPGTRLTVT.

The chain joins TRBV5-1 to TRBJ2-3; 13 positions match TRBD2. The V and J ends lost 0 bases and 3 bases, in that order; junction bases with no gene match: 7. Germline V CDR1 and CDR2: SGHRS, YFSETQ. The CDR3 is 18 amino acids. CDR3 nucleotides: TGCGCCAGCAGCTTGGTACGACTAGCGGGAGGAGATACAGATACGCAGTATTTT. This encodes CASSLVRLAGGDTDTQYF.

This sequence joins TRBV7-6 and TRBJ2-7; 9 bases line up with TRBD1. Trimming at V came to 5 bases and at J to 6 bases, leaving 11 bases not matched to a gene. This CDR3 is built from 15 residues. Germline V gives CDR1 SGHVS, CDR2 FNYEAQ. The CDR3 here is CASSSRPGQGGEQYF. CDR3 in DNA: TGTGCCAGCAGCAGCAGGCCGGGACAGGGCGGCGAGCAGTACTTC. The entire variable domain, with the rest obtained from reference TRBV7-6 and TRBJ2-7, is as follows: GAGVSQSPRYKVTKRGQDVALRCDPISGHVSLYWYRQALGQGPEFLTYFNYEAQQDKSGLPNDRFSAERPEGSISTLTIQRTEQRDSAMYRCASSSRPGQGGEQYFGPGTRLTVT.

The chain couples TRBV7-3 to TRBJ2-3; 9 bases line up with TRBD1. The CDR3 sequence is 16 residues long. Germline CDR1 SGHTA, CDR2 FQGTGA. J lost 1 base, V lost 6 bases, and 8 bases had no gene match. Here the CDR3 reads CASSATGGTGTDTQYF. CDR3 nucleotides: TGTGCCAGCAGTGCAACAGGGGGCACGGGCACAGATACGCAGTATTTT.

CDR3 DNA sequence: TGTGCCAGCTCATACCCGACAGGGTTCTCTGGGGCCAACGTCCTGACTTTC. It yields the protein CASSYPTGFSGANVLTF. The rearrangement joins TRBV18 to TRBJ2-6, with 7 bases aligning to TRBD1. CDR1 and CDR2 from the germline V gene are KGHSH and LQKENI. The CDR3 runs 17 residues. The J segment lost 0 bases and the V segment lost 5 bases, leaving 7 bases of the junction unmatched.

This clone came up a few times. This chain uses TRBV30 with TRBJ2-5; the D gene could be TRBD1 or TRBD2 (5 bases each). Germline CDR1 is GTSNPN and CDR2 is SVGIG (reference sequence). V shed 4 bases and J shed 5 bases, with 14 bases lying between them. This CDR3 has 13 residues. The DNA for the CDR3 is TGTGCCTGGAACGGGGCGAATCAGGAGACCCAGTACTTC. Its translation is CAWNGANQETQYF.

CDR3 nucleotides: TGTGCCAGCGGAATAGCGGGAGGGTTGTACAATGAGCAGTTCTTC. Amino acids: CASGIAGGLYNEQFF. This sequence joins TRBV27 and TRBJ2-1; TRBD2 agrees at 11 bases. The CDR3 has 15 amino acids. Germline trimming cut 8 bases from V and 4 bases from J; bases unmatched to any gene: 7. CDR1 is MNHEY and CDR2 is SMNVEV in the germline V gene (reference sequence).

This clone was detected only a few times. The CDR3 region has the DNA TGTGCCAGCAGCGTCGCACAGGAGATCTACAATGAGCAGTTCTTC. Its translation is CASSVAQEIYNEQFF. The chain employs TRBV9 and TRBJ2-1; D is perhaps TRBD1 (5 bases). Germline CDR1 and CDR2: SGDLS and YYNGEE. The CDR3 is made up of 15 amino acids. The V end was cut by 2 bases, the J end by 3 bases, with 12 bases between.

V and J are TRBV19 and TRBJ2-3; the match to TRBD1 covers 9 bases. Germline V gene data show CDR1 as LNHDA and CDR2 as SQIVND (reference sequence). V trimming: 8 bases; J trimming: 2 bases; junction bases outside the gene matches: 2. This CDR3 is built from 13 residues. The CDR3 loop is CASGDRATDTQYF. The CDR3 DNA follows: TGTGCCAGTGGGGACAGGGCCACAGATACGCAGTATTTT. Full variable domain (missing parts from reference TRBV19 and TRBJ2-3): DGGITQSPKYLFRKEGQNVTLSCEQNLNHDAMYWYRQDPGQGLRLIYYSQIVNDFQKGDIAEGYSVSREKKESFPLTVTSAQKNPTAFYLCASGDRATDTQYFGPGTRLTVL.

For the CDR3, the DNA is TGCGCCAGCAGCTCACAGGGGGCGCATGGCTACACCTTC. Amino acids: CASSSQGAHGYTF. V is TRBV5-1 and J is TRBJ1-2; 9 bases align to TRBD1. CDR3 length: 13 residues. From germline, CDR1 is SGHRS and CDR2 YFSETQ. Trimming took 3 bases from V and 6 from J; bases not matched to a gene: 3.